This T cell receptor (beta chain) was recorded in a study of T cell responses to AZD1222 COVID-19 vaccine. General study results and limits: Most donors were white British, females outnumbered males, and clonal diversity was possibly underestimated.

V lost 4 bases, J lost 5 bases, and 11 bases lay in between. The length of the CDR3 is 14 residues. Looked up from germline, CDR1 is SEHNR and CDR2 is FQNEAQ (reference sequence). Details on this clone: Its antigen is unknown.

Repertoires were generated with immunoSEQ multiplex PCR, while TCRdb's copy carries only in-frame clones and drops some. The sample consists of about 120,000 clones, 80% to 90% of them appearing once. The chain uses TRBV7-9 and TRBJ2-2; weak D call: TRBD1 (6 bases). This receptor was identified in an adult in good health. The sample was peripheral blood, taken on day 0 of AZD1222 vaccination. In DNA, the CDR3 is TGTGCCAGCAGCTCGCGACAGGCAACCGGGGAGCTGTTTTTT. It is translated as CASSSRQATGELFF.